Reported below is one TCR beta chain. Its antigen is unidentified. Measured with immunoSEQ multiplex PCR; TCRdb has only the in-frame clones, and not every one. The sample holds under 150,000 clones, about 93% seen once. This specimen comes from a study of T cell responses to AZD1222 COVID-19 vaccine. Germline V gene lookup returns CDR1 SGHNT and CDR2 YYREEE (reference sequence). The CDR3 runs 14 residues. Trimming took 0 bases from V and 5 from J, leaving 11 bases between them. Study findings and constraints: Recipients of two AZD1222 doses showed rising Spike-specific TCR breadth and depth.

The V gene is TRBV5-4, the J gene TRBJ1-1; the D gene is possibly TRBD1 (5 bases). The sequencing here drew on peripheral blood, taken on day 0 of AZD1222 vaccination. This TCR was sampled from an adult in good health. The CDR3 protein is CASSLAGGRTEAFF. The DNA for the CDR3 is TGTGCCAGCAGCTTGGCCGGGGGTAGGACTGAAGCTTTCTTT.